Listed here are 21 T cell receptor beta chains from one sample, sequenced in a study of cytomegalovirus exposure and HLA in healthy donors. PCR was performed using 60 Vbeta and 13 Jbeta primers. TCRdb's table, derived via immunoSEQ multiplex PCR, lists solely in-frame clones and lacks some. The table includes approximately 190,000 clones, around 78% detected once. Material for sequencing was PBMCs. The source of these receptors is a woman under 40 in good health and CMV-seropositive.

CDR3 coding DNA: TGTGCCAGCAGTCAGGGGAACACTGAAGCTTTCTTT. Amino acids: CASSQGNTEAFF. The chain links TRBV28 to TRBJ1-1, with D possibly TRBD1 on 5 matching bases. Deletions cut 5 bases from V and 1 base from J, with 5 bases between. The germline CDR1 and CDR2 sequences are MDHEN and SYDVKM. The CDR3 is made up of 12 amino acids.

V and J are TRBV5-1 and TRBJ2-7, with D hard to call. CDR1 and CDR2 from the germline V gene are SGHRS and YFSETQ. Trimming stripped 4 bases from V and 5 bases from J, with 13 bases between. This CDR3 contains 13 residues. The CDR3 coding sequence is TGCGCCAGCAGCACGAGGAATGGCGACGAGCAGTACTTC. Residues: CASSTRNGDEQYF.

The chain combines TRBV10-1 with TRBJ2-3; D ambiguous. The CDR3 runs to 13 residues. V was shortened by 3 bases and J by 6 bases, with 10 bases between the two germline ends. Germline V gene sequence: CDR1 WNHNN, CDR2 SYGVQD (reference sequence). DNA for the CDR3: TGCGCCAGCAGTGACCCCCCCGGGGATACGCAGTATTTT. Protein sequence: CASSDPPGDTQYF.

V is TRBV6-5 and J is TRBJ1-3, with D possibly TRBD1 on 6 matching bases. Trimming took 6 bases from V and 0 from J, leaving 12 bases between them. Germline CDR1 and CDR2: MNHEY and SVGAGI. This CDR3 contains 15 residues. CDR3 loop: CASRATGISGNTIYF. CDR3 DNA sequence: TGTGCCAGCAGAGCCACAGGGATCTCTGGAAACACCATATATTTT.

This chain links TRBV7-6 with TRBJ2-1, with 8 positions matching TRBD1. V shed 7 bases, J shed 0 bases, and the junction held 8 bases outside the gene matches. CDR1 and CDR2 (germline): SGHVS, FNYEAQ. This CDR3 is built from 16 residues. CDR3 coding DNA: TGTGCCAGCACCGCAAGACAGGGGACCTCCTACAATGAGCAGTTCTTC. It translates to CASTARQGTSYNEQFF.

V and J are TRBV27 and TRBJ2-7, with D possibly matching TRBD1 (8 bases). The CDR3 sequence is 15 residues long. V was shortened by 5 bases and J by 3 bases, with 17 bases between the two germline ends. The germline gives CDR1 MNHEY, CDR2 SMNVEV (reference sequence). The CDR3 spells CASSPLQGGIYEQYF. The CDR3 DNA follows: TGTGCCAGCAGTCCCCTACAGGGGGGGATCTACGAGCAGTACTTC.

The chain carries TRBV11-3 and TRBJ2-3; tentatively, D is TRBD2 (6 bases). Trimming removed 5 bases from V and 8 bases from J, with 14 bases in between. This CDR3 region has 13 residues. The germline CDR1 and CDR2 sequences are SGHNT and YENEEA. The CDR3 loop reads CASSPQEGFTQYF. The CDR3 nucleotides are TGTGCCAGCAGCCCCCAGGAGGGCTTTACGCAGTATTTT.

CDR3 protein: CASRTSGIPYGYTF. Here the CDR3 DNA reads TGTGCCAGCAGAACTTCCGGGATCCCCTATGGCTACACCTTC. This sequence joins TRBV6-5 and TRBJ1-2; D gene ambiguous. Looked up from germline, CDR1 is MNHEY and CDR2 is SVGAGI. This CDR3 spans 14 amino acids. Trimming removed 6 bases from V and 4 bases from J, with 15 bases in between.

V usage is TRBV11-3 and J usage is TRBJ1-6; TRBD1 is a possible D gene (6 bases). The V gene's germline CDR1 is SGHNT and CDR2 YENEEA. Trimming removed 6 bases from V and 7 bases from J, with 13 bases in between. The CDR3 runs to 14 residues. The CDR3 DNA follows: TGTGCCAGCAGTCAGGACAGAAAGAATTCACCCCTCCACTTT. It is translated as CASSQDRKNSPLHF. Combining the CDR3 with reference TRBV11-3 and TRBJ1-6 gives the whole variable domain EAGVVQSPRYKIIEKKQPVAFWCNPISGHNTLYWYLQNLGQGPELLIRYENEEAVDDSQLPKDRFSAERLKGVDSTLKIQPAELGDSAVYLCASSQDRKNSPLHFGNGTRLTVT.

There are a few counts of this clone. The rearrangement links TRBV5-4 to TRBJ2-1; TRBD1 matches 9 bases. Germline-derived CDR1 and CDR2 are SGHNT and YYREEE (reference sequence). V lost 4 bases and J lost 1; bases outside the gene matches: 6. This CDR3 is built from 16 residues. CDR3 sequence: CASSVSGQGSYNEQFF. CDR3 nucleotide sequence: TGTGCCAGCAGCGTCTCGGGACAGGGATCCTACAATGAGCAGTTCTTC. Drawing the rest from reference TRBV5-4 and TRBJ2-1, the complete variable domain is ETGVTQSPTHLIKTRGQQVTLRCSSQSGHNTVSWYQQALGQGPQFIFQYYREEENGRGNFPPRFSGLQFPNYSSELNVNALELDDSALYLCASSVSGQGSYNEQFFGPGTRLTVL.

The chain links TRBV21-1 to TRBJ2-7; the table calls TRBD1, which could not be checked here. TRBV21-1 is described as a pseudogene. The CDR3 is 14 amino acids. The chain's CDR3 is CASSKVTGSNEQYF. The CDR3 DNA reads TGTGCCAGCAGCAAAGTTACAGGGTCCAACGAGCAGTACTTC.

For the CDR3, the DNA is TGTGCCAGCAGTGGCGACAGAGCCGGGGAGCTGTTTTTT. This gives the protein CASSGDRAGELFF. J is TRBJ2-2 and V is TRBV2, with a possible D match to TRBD1 (5 bases). This CDR3 has 13 residues. Germline CDR1 SNHLY, CDR2 FYNNEI. The V and J ends lost 4 bases and 6 bases respectively, with 9 bases between them.

This chain joins TRBV11-1 and TRBJ2-5; 10 bases fit TRBD2. Germline loops: CDR1 SGHAT, CDR2 FQDESV (reference sequence). V was clipped by 5 bases and J by 2 bases; unmatched bases: 8. The CDR3 has 16 amino acids. CDR3 bases: TGTGCCAGCAGCGGCCGTCGGACTAGCGGACAAGAGACCCAGTACTTC. Its protein product is CASSGRRTSGQETQYF.

The V gene is TRBV30, the J gene TRBJ1-1, with D possibly matching TRBD1 (5 bases). Germline values: CDR1 GTSNPN, CDR2 SVGIG (reference sequence). V shed 5 bases and J shed 7 bases, with 17 bases lying between them. The CDR3 runs to 13 residues. CDR3 protein: CAWALRGTHEAFF. In nucleotides, the CDR3 is TGTGCCTGGGCCCTACGGGGGACCCATGAAGCTTTCTTT. The full variable domain, with the rest looked up from reference TRBV30 and TRBJ1-1, is SQTIHQWPATLVQPVGSPLSLECTVEGTSNPNLYWYRQAAGRGLQLLFYSVGIGQISSEVPQNLSASRPQDRQFILSSKKLLLSDSGFYLCAWALRGTHEAFFGQGTRLTVV.

The gene calls are TRBV2 and TRBJ1-6; D unresolved. Trimming took off 7 bases at V and 5 bases at J, with 12 bases between the two ends. In germline, CDR1 is SNHLY, CDR2 FYNNEI. CDR3 length: 14 amino acids. The CDR3 nucleotides are TGTGCCAGCACCTATAAGTCTAATAATTCACCCCTCCACTTT. The encoded protein is CASTYKSNNSPLHF.

The chain employs TRBV28 and TRBJ1-1; 9 bases are shared with TRBD1. Germline CDR1 MDHEN, CDR2 SYDVKM. The CDR3 runs to 14 residues. V gave up 5 bases and J gave up 8 bases; unmatched junction bases: 9. The CDR3 DNA follows: TGTGCCAGCAGTAACACCGGGACAGGGTGGGAAGCTTTCTTT. This gives the protein CASSNTGTGWEAFF.

DNA for the CDR3: TGTGCCAGCAGGCGGGCGGGTAAGGGCACTGAAGCTTTCTTT. Its translation is CASRRAGKGTEAFF. The rearrangement uses TRBV28 and TRBJ1-1, with D unclear. Trimming stripped 6 bases from V and 4 bases from J, with 15 bases between. Germline loops: CDR1 MDHEN, CDR2 SYDVKM. The CDR3 is 14 amino acids.

CDR3 sequence reads: CAWGVRRDIQYF. The CDR3 coding sequence is TGTGCCTGGGGGGTACGCAGGGACATTCAGTACTTC. The chain carries TRBV30 and TRBJ2-4; tentatively, D is TRBD1 (5 bases). The germline V gene has CDR1 GTSNPN and CDR2 SVGIG (reference sequence). The germline V and J ends were trimmed by 5 bases and 8 bases, with 13 bases remaining between them. This CDR3 contains 12 residues. Using reference TRBV30 and TRBJ2-4 for the parts outside the CDR3, the full variable domain is SQTIHQWPATLVQPVGSPLSLECTVEGTSNPNLYWYRQAAGRGLQLLFYSVGIGQISSEVPQNLSASRPQDRQFILSSKKLLLSDSGFYLCAWGVRRDIQYFGAGTRLSVL.

As regards this clone: Other DNA sequences in the same sample also yield this CDR3. The chain carries TRBV4-1 and TRBJ2-2, with TRBD2 matching 8 bases. The CDR3 has 17 residues. Trimming took 3 bases from V and 0 from J; bases not matched to a gene: 6. Germline V CDR1 and CDR2: MGHRA, YSYEKL. The CDR3: CASSHPGGRANTGELFF. CDR3 bases: TGCGCCAGCAGCCACCCGGGGGGGCGGGCGAACACCGGGGAGCTGTTTTTT.

As regards this clone: The junction departs from the called germline gene at one end, perhaps through a read error. V usage is TRBV9 and J usage is TRBJ1-2; TRBD1 matches at 10 bases. Germline assignment: CDR1 SGDLS and CDR2 YYNGEE. There are 17 residues in the CDR3. CDR3 sequence reads: CASSPGQGTASNYVYTF. In DNA form, the CDR3 reads TGTGCCAGCAGCCCGGGACAGGGGACAGCCTCGAACTATGTCTACACCTTC.

This clone was detected a few times. J is TRBJ1-1 and V is TRBV9, with D hard to call. The CDR3 covers 15 residues. The V end was cut by 0 bases, the J end by 1 base, with 10 bases between. Per germline, CDR1 SGDLS and CDR2 YYNGEE. CDR3 coding DNA: TGTGCCAGCAGCGTAGGGGCAGGAAAGAACACTGAAGCTTTCTTT. It is translated as CASSVGAGKNTEAFF.